This entry lists 21 T cell receptor beta chains sequenced from one sample in a study of CD8+ T cells in alopecia areata. It was cDNA, reverse transcribed from extracted RNA, that served as the sequencing template. Method: immunoSEQ multiplex PCR; TCRdb's copy keeps in-frame clones and lacks some. The sample is made up of about 110,000 clones, none counted only once. The specimen sequenced was lesional skin. These TCRs come from a C3H/HeJ mouse with alopecia areata. Strain MHC haplotype: H2-k.

This clone has a count of ten or more. The listed genes are named as in mouse. The read is 4 residues too short to cover the CDR3 end, so that end is filled in from the germline J gene. Other DNA sequences in the sample encode the same CDR3. The rearrangement links TRBV13-3 to TRBJ2-7, with D possibly matching TRBD2 (6 bases). CDR1 is NNHDY, CDR2 SYVADS, per germline. The CDR3 runs 12 residues. The CDR3 loop reads CASRLGPYEQYF. The covered CDR3 bases are TGTGCCAGCCGTCTGGGGCCATAT.

This clone was seen more than once but under ten times. Here the gene names and germline are mouse. The DNA ends 4 residues before the CDR3 does, and the rest of the CDR3 is filled in from the germline J gene. The genes are TRBV17 and TRBJ1-4, with 11 nucleotides matching TRBD1. There are 15 residues in the CDR3. Germline V lookup: CDR1 MNHDT, CDR2 YYDKIL. This chain's CDR3 is CASSSWTGGTERLFF. The covered CDR3 bases are TGTGCTAGCAGTAGTTGGACAGGGGGCACCGAA.

This clone was found many times. Genes and germline are mouse. The missing CDR3 end, 4 residues past where the read stops, is filled in from the germline J gene. The chain combines TRBV1 with TRBJ2-3; maybe TRBD2 (5 bases). Germline values: CDR1 NSQYPW, CDR2 LRSPGD (reference sequence). With 0 bases removed from V and 1 base from J, the gap between germline ends came to 11 bases. This CDR3 has 16 amino acids. CDR3 bases read: TGCACCTGCAGTGCAGATGGTGGGGAGGGTGCAGAA. Its protein is CTCSADGGEGAE. In full, the CDR3 reads CTCSADGGEGAETLYF.

As concerns this clone: Mouse gene names apply. Coverage ceases 4 residues before the CDR3 finishes, and the germline J gene fills in the end. The chain carries TRBV19 and TRBJ1-4, with a tentative D call TRBD1 (5 bases). The CDR3 is 15 amino acids. Trimming took 5 bases from V and 0 from J, leaving 11 bases between them. The germline V gene has CDR1 FNHDT and CDR2 SITEND (reference sequence). CDR3 protein: CASSSKGISNERLFF. The CDR3 bases that were read are TGTGCCAGCAGCTCGAAGGGGATTTCCAACGAA.

This clone was recorded at least ten times. Mouse names are used for the genes. Coverage ceases 4 residues before the CDR3 finishes, and the germline J gene fills in the end. This chain uses TRBV19 with TRBJ2-5; D may be TRBD1 (5 bases). The germline CDR1 and CDR2 sequences are FNHDT and SITEND (reference sequence). The CDR3 covers 15 residues. Trimming took off 2 bases at V and 0 bases at J, with 10 bases between the two ends. The covered CDR3 bases are TGTGCCAGCAGTATCGGCAGGGATAACCAAGAC. It encodes CASSIGRDNQD. The entire CDR3 sequence reads CASSIGRDNQDTQYF.

This clone came up many times. Genes here carry mouse names. The read stops 4 residues short of the end of the CDR3; the missing end is completed from the germline J gene. This rearrangement joins TRBV13-3 to TRBJ2-3; TRBD2 matches at 9 bases. The CDR3 has 17 amino acids. Trimming took 1 base from V and 0 from J; bases not matched to a gene: 6. The germline V gene encodes CDR1 NNHDY and CDR2 SYVADS. CDR3: CASSDNWGEFSAETLYF. CDR3 bases read: TGTGCCAGCAGTGATAACTGGGGGGAGTTTAGTGCAGAA.

This clone occurred a few times. The listed genes are named as in mouse. The observed sequence ends 4 residues before the CDR3 terminus, with the missing tail filled in from the germline J gene. The gene calls are TRBV13-2 and TRBJ2-1, with D possibly TRBD2 on 7 matching bases. Germline V CDR1 and CDR2: NNHNN, SYGAGS (reference sequence). CDR3 length: 13 residues. CDR3 sequence reads: CASGGGAWAEQFF. The DNA read from the CDR3 is TGTGCCAGCGGTGGGGGGGCGTGGGCT.

This clone was counted at least ten times. Mouse gene names apply. The read ends 4 residues before the CDR3 terminus; that terminus is restored from the germline J gene. V and J are TRBV13-3 and TRBJ2-5; D might be TRBD2 (5 bases). The length of the CDR3 is 14 residues. Trimming took 0 bases from V and 3 from J, leaving 8 bases between them. CDR1 is NNHDY and CDR2 is SYVADS in the germline V gene. The sequenced part of the CDR3 DNA is TGTGCCAGCAGTGATGAAACTGGTCAAGAC. This gives the protein CASSDETGQD. The full CDR3 is CASSDETGQDTQYF. The whole variable domain, remainder taken from reference TRBV13-3 and TRBJ2-5, is EAAVTQSPRSKVAVTGGKVTLSCHQTNNHDYMYWYRQDTGHGLRLIHYSYVADSTEKGDIPDGYKASRPSQENFSLILELASLSQTAVYFCASSDETGQDTQYFGPGTRLLVL.

This clone has a handful of counts. Germline and genes: mouse. The read terminates 4 residues before the CDR3 end, so the remaining end is supplied by the germline J gene. This rearrangement joins TRBV19 to TRBJ2-7; 9 bases are shared with TRBD2. Germline loops: CDR1 FNHDT, CDR2 SITEND (reference sequence). CDR3 length: 14 amino acids. The CDR3 spells CASSTGLGIYEQYF. Incomplete CDR3 DNA: TGTGCCAGCAGTACAGGACTGGGGATTTAT.

This clone was seen ten or more times. Gene names are the mouse ones. Sequencing ends 4 residues short of the CDR3 end; the germline J gene provides the rest. This rearrangement joins TRBV13-3 to TRBJ2-1; 10 nucleotides line up with TRBD1. The germline CDR1 and CDR2 sequences are NNHDY and SYVADS. Trimming cost V 5 bases and J 5 bases; bases outside gene matches: 7. This CDR3 has 15 residues. The CDR3 protein is CASRLRDRGDAEQFF. CDR3 bases read: TGTGCCAGCAGACTCCGGGACAGGGGAGATGCT.

Concerning this clone itself: Genes and germline come from the mouse. The read ends 4 residues shy of where the CDR3 ends; the end is completed using the germline J gene. The V and J genes are TRBV13-3 and TRBJ2-1; 8 bases align to TRBD2. Looked up from germline, CDR1 is NNHDY and CDR2 is SYVADS. This CDR3 has 14 residues. J gave up 4 bases and V 2 bases, and 2 bases lay outside the gene matches. The CDR3 sequence: CASSELGVYAEQFF. CDR3 DNA, as far as it was read: TGTGCCAGCAGTGAACTGGGGGTTTATGCT.

This clone was found a few times. Mouse gene names and germline throughout. Read coverage stops 4 residues before the CDR3 terminus; the germline J gene supplies the remainder. V and J are TRBV19 and TRBJ1-2, with D perhaps matching TRBD1 (6 bases). CDR3 length: 12 residues. Germline V lookup: CDR1 FNHDT, CDR2 SITEND (reference sequence). Partial CDR3 DNA: TGTGCCAGCAGCCTCCAGGGGACC. The encoded protein is CASSLQGT. The CDR3 in full is CASSLQGTDYTF.

Comments on this clone: The listed genes are named as in mouse. Sequencing ends 4 residues short of the CDR3 end; the germline J gene provides the rest. The J gene is TRBJ1-2, the V gene TRBV16; 11 nucleotides line up with TRBD1. Germline V gene lookup returns CDR1 SGHSA and CDR2 FRNQAP. V lost 2 bases, J lost 4 bases, and 3 bases stayed unmatched. CDR3 length: 15 amino acids. CDR3 region: CASSLPGQGGSDYTF. The part of the CDR3 DNA that was read is TGTGCAAGCAGCTTACCGGGACAGGGGGGCTCC.

This clone was recorded a few times. Mouse names are used for the genes. From the germline J gene comes the end of the CDR3, since the read stops 4 residues before it. This sequence joins TRBV1 and TRBJ1-2; no firm D call. From germline, CDR1 is NSQYPW and CDR2 LRSPGD (reference sequence). This CDR3 is 14 amino acids long. V was cut by 0 bases and J by 3 bases, with 8 bases left in between. CDR3 protein: CTCSAEGSDSDYTF. The part of the CDR3 DNA that was read is TGCACCTGCAGTGCAGAGGGGAGTGACTCC.

Worth noting for this clone: Mouse gene names apply. The CDR3 end is not reached by the read, which stops 4 residues before it; the germline J gene fills it in. This chain uses TRBV1 with TRBJ2-2; 9 bases are a match to TRBD1. Trimming removed 3 bases from V and 6 bases from J; junction bases left unmatched: 8. Germline V lookup: CDR1 NSQYPW, CDR2 LRSPGD (reference sequence). This CDR3 is 16 amino acids long. The CDR3 DNA, read in part, is TGCACCTGCAGTGCGGCAAACAGGGGGCGCTCCGGG. It encodes CTCSAANRGRSG. The full CDR3 sequence reads CTCSAANRGRSGQLYF.

As regards this clone: Gene and germline names: mouse. Read data end 4 residues before the CDR3 end; the end is taken from the germline J gene. The chain combines TRBV1 with TRBJ1-4; 7 nucleotides line up with TRBD1. The CDR3 runs to 17 residues. Germline assignment: CDR1 NSQYPW and CDR2 LRSPGD (reference sequence). V shed 1 base, J shed 0 bases, and the junction held 5 bases outside the gene matches. CDR3 bases read: TGCACCTGCAGTGCAGCGGGACAGAAATTTTCCAACGAA. This sequence encodes CTCSAAGQKFSNE. The whole CDR3 region reads CTCSAAGQKFSNERLFF.

This clone showed up just a few times. Genes here carry mouse names. The read stops 4 residues short of the end of the CDR3; the missing end is completed from the germline J gene. The rearrangement links TRBV19 to TRBJ1-2, with TRBD1 identical over 9 bases. The CDR3 length is 14 residues. CDR1 FNHDT and CDR2 SITEND come from the germline V gene (reference sequence). V shed 4 bases and J 4 bases; nucleotides not matched to a gene: 5. Here the CDR3 reads CASSLQGAGSDYTF. The CDR3 DNA, read in part, is TGTGCCAGCAGTCTACAGGGGGCTGGCTCC. The variable domain in full, with the rest retrieved from reference TRBV19 and TRBJ1-2, is GGIITQTPKFLIGQEGQKLTLKCQQNFNHDTMYWYRQDSGKGLRLIYYSITENDLQKGDLSEGYDASREKKSSFSLTVTSAQKNEMAVFLCASSLQGAGSDYTFGSGTRLLVI.

This clone was seen a few times. Gene names are the mouse ones. The CDR3 end is not reached by the read, which stops 4 residues before it; the germline J gene fills it in. The chain couples TRBV13-2 to TRBJ2-3; D is perhaps TRBD1 (5 bases). The ends were cut back, 0 bases at V and 3 bases at J, with 11 bases in the middle. The CDR3 length is 15 residues. The V gene's germline CDR1 is NNHNN and CDR2 SYGAGS (reference sequence). The CDR3 region is CASGDVGRVAETLYF. The part of the CDR3 DNA that was read is TGTGCCAGCGGTGATGTGGGCAGGGTAGCAGAA.

A few counts support this clone. All gene names here are mouse names. The read finishes 4 residues shy of the CDR3 end, and the germline J gene is used to complete it. J is TRBJ1-1 and V is TRBV31, with 7 positions matching TRBD1. The CDR3 sequence is 15 residues long. Germline assignment: CDR1 GKSSPN and CDR2 SITVG. V trimming: 0 bases; J trimming: 0 bases; junction bases outside the gene matches: 4. The CDR3 loop is CAWSLVGGANTEVFF. The CDR3 DNA, read in part, is TGTGCCTGGAGTCTTGTAGGGGGCGCAAACACA.

A remark on this clone: One end of the junction is discordant with germline, which a read error may explain. Here the gene names and germline are mouse. Read coverage stops 4 residues before the CDR3 terminus; the germline J gene supplies the remainder. The chain is built from TRBV17 and TRBJ1-1; possible D gene TRBD1, 5 bases. CDR3 size: 15 residues. Germline V gene sequence: CDR1 MNHDT, CDR2 YYDKIL. CDR3 DNA (partial): TGTGCTAGCGGTAGAGATCGGGGGGGAGACACA. Amino acid sequence: CASGRDRGGDT. The whole CDR3 region reads CASGRDRGGDTEVFF.

A remark on this clone: The genes are named according to mouse. With the read ending 4 residues before the CDR3 end, the germline J gene is used to fill in that end. This specimen includes other DNA sequences encoding the same CDR3. This rearrangement joins TRBV13-3 to TRBJ2-5; 10 nucleotides agree with TRBD1. This CDR3 region has 14 residues. Germline V gene sequence: CDR1 NNHDY, CDR2 SYVADS. This chain's CDR3 is CASSGQGAGDTQYF. The sequenced CDR3 bases are TGTGCCAGCAGTGGACAGGGGGCGGGAGAC.